The clone carrying this T cell receptor (beta chain) was observed a handful of times. Its antigen is currently unknown. This specimen comes from a study of T-cell memory formation after mild COVID-19. Per germline, CDR1 LGHNA and CDR2 YNFKEQ. The CDR3 consists of 13 residues. With 1 base removed from V and 15 bases from J, the gap between germline ends came to 16 bases. General study findings and limits: Among clones contracting day 15 to 85, CD4/CD8 was balanced, whereas later expanders leaned CD4+.

A single record per CDR3 protein comes from TCRdb applying MiXCR to the 5' RACE reads. The profile shows under 550,000 distinct CDR3 sequences, around a sixth of them singletons. Input material: PBMCs or a T cell subset sorted from them (not recorded which). This sequence was found in an adult woman who had mild COVID-19 (a few samples of this study predate the infection). Cell type and time point are not known. V gene TRBV4-2 combines with J gene TRBJ2-4; D tentatively fits TRBD1 or TRBD2 (5 bases each). The CDR3 nucleotides read TGTGCCAGCAGCCAAGTCTTTGGGGGTAATGGGTACTTC. Protein: CASSQVFGGNGYF.